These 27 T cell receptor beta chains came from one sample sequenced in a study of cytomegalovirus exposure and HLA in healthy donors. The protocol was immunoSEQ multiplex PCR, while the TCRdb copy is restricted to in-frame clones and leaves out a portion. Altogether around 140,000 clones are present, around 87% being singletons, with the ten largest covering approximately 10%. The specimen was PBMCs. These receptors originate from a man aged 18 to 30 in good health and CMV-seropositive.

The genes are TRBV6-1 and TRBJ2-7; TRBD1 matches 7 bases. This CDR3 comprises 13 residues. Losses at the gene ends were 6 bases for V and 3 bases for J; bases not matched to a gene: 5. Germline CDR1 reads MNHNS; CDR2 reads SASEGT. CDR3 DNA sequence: TGTGCCAGCAGCCGGGACAGTAACTACGAGCAGTACTTC. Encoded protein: CASSRDSNYEQYF.

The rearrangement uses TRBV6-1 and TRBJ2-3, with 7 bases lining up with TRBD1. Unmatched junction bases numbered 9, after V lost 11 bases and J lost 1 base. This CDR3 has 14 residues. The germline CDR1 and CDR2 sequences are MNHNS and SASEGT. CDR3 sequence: CALQGQPRTDTQYF. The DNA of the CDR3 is TGTGCCCTACAGGGACAGCCCCGCACAGATACGCAGTATTTT.

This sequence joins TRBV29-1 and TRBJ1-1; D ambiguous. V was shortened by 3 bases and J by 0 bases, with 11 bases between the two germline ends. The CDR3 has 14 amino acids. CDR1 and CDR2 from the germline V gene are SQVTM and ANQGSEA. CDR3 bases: TGCAGCGTTGATCGGCAGGCGATGAACACTGAAGCTTTCTTT. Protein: CSVDRQAMNTEAFF.

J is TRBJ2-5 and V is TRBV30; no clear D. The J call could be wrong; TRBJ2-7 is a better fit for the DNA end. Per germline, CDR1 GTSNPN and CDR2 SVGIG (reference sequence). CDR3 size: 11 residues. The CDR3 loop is CAWSSAYEQYF. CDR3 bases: TGTGCCTGGAGTTCAGCGTACGAGCAGTACTTC.

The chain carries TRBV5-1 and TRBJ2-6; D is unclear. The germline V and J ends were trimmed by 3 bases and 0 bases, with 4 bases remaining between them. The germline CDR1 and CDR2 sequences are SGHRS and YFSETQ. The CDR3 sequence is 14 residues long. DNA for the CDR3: TGCGCCAGCAGCTCGTCCTCTGGGGCCAACGTCCTGACTTTC. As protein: CASSSSSGANVLTF.

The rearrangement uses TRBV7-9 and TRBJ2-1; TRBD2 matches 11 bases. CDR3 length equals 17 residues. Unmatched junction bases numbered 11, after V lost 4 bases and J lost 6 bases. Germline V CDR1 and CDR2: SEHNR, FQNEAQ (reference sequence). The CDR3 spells CASSSLAGGLIFNEQFF. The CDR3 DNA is TGTGCCAGCAGCTCCCTAGCGGGGGGCTTAATCTTCAATGAGCAGTTCTTC.

The CDR3 coding sequence is TGTGCCAGCAGCACCCCGGGACAGGGGGCCGGGGAGCTGTTTTTT. Translation: CASSTPGQGAGELFF. The V call is TRBV7-3, the J call TRBJ2-2; TRBD1 matches at 11 bases. This CDR3 has 15 residues. Per germline, CDR1 SGHTA and CDR2 FQGTGA. After removal of 5 bases from V and 6 bases from J, the junction contained 5 bases not matched to a gene.

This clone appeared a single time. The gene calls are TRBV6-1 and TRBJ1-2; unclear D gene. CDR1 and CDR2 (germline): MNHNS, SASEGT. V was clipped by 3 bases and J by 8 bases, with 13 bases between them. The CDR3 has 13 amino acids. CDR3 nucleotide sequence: TGTGCCAGCAGTGATGGGTACTGGGAGGGCTACACCTTC. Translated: CASSDGYWEGYTF.

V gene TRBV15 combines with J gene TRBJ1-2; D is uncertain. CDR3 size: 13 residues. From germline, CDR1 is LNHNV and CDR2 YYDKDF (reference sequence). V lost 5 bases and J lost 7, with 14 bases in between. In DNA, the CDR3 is TGTGCCACCAGCGGTTCAGGTCTTGTTGGCTACACCTTC. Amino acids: CATSGSGLVGYTF.

The CDR3 reads CASSGTNAAGNQPQHF. CDR3 DNA sequence: TGTGCCAGCAGCGGAACTAATGCGGCAGGCAATCAGCCCCAGCATTTT. The rearrangement uses TRBV7-8 and TRBJ1-5; D not resolved. The CDR3 sequence is 16 residues long. Germline loops: CDR1 SGHVS, CDR2 FQNEAQ. The germline V and J ends were trimmed by 5 bases and 2 bases, with 16 bases remaining between them. The whole variable domain, remainder taken from reference TRBV7-8 and TRBJ1-5, is GAGVSQSPRYKVAKRGQDVALRCDPISGHVSLFWYQQALGQGPEFLTYFQNEAQLDKSGLPSDRFFAERPEGSVSTLKIQRTQQEDSAVYLCASSGTNAAGNQPQHFGDGTRLSIL.

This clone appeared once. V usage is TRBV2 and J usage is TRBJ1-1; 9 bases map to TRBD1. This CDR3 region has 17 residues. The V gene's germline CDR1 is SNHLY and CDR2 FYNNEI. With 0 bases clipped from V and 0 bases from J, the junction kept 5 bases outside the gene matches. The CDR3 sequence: CASSEAGTGNMNTEAFF. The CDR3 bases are TGTGCCAGCAGTGAAGCTGGGACAGGGAACATGAACACTGAAGCTTTCTTT.

CDR3 protein: CASSVAGDLYEQYF. The CDR3 DNA is TGTGCCAGCAGCGTAGCAGGTGATCTCTACGAGCAGTACTTC. V is TRBV9 and J is TRBJ2-7; D gene uncertain. Germline loops: CDR1 SGDLS, CDR2 YYNGEE. The CDR3 extends over 14 amino acids. V dropped 0 bases and J dropped 3 bases, with 10 bases sitting between them.

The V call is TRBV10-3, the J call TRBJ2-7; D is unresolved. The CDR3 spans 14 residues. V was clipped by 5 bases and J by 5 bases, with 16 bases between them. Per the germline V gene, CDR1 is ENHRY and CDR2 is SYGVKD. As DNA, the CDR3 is TGTGCCATCAGTTCACGGCAGGAAGGTAACGAGCAGTACTTC. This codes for CAISSRQEGNEQYF.

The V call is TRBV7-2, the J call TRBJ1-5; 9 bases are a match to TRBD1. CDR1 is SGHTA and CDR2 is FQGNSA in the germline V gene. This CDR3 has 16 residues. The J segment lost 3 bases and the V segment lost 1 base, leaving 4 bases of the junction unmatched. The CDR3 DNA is TGTGCCAGCAGCTTAGGCGGGACAGGGCACAATCAGCCCCAGCATTTT. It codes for CASSLGGTGHNQPQHF.

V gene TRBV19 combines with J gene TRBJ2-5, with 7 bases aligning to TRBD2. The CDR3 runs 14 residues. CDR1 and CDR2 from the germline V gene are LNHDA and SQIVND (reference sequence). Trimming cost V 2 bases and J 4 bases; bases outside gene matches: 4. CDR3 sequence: CASSIRGEGETQYF. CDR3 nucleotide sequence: TGTGCCAGTAGTATACGGGGGGAGGGAGAGACCCAGTACTTC.

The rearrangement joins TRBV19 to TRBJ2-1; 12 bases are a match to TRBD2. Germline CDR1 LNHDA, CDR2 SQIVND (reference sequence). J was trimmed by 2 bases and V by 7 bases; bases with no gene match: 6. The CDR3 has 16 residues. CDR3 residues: CASIRTSGNAYNEQFF. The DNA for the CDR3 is TGTGCCAGTATCCGGACTAGCGGGAATGCCTACAATGAGCAGTTCTTC.

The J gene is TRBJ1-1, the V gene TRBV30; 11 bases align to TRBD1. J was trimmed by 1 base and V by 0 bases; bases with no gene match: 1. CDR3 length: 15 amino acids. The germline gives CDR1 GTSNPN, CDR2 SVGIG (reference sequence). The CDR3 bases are TGTGCCTGGAGTGTGGACAGGGGGCAGAACACTGAAGCTTTCTTT. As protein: CAWSVDRGQNTEAFF.

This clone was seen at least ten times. The CDR3 protein is CASSEYGGSSTEAFF. The CDR3 DNA follows: TGTGCCAGCAGTGAATACGGGGGGAGTAGCACTGAAGCTTTCTTT. The rearrangement uses TRBV2 and TRBJ1-1; possibly TRBD1 for D (5 bases). V dropped 2 bases and J dropped 4 bases, with 14 bases sitting between them. The germline V gene encodes CDR1 SNHLY and CDR2 FYNNEI. The CDR3 runs 15 residues. The full variable domain, its missing parts supplied by reference TRBV2 and TRBJ1-1, is EPEVTQTPSHQVTQMGQEVILRCVPISNHLYFYWYRQILGQKVEFLVSFYNNEISEKSEIFDDQFSVERPDGSNFTLKIRSTKLEDSAMYFCASSEYGGSSTEAFFGQGTRLTVV.

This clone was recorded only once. CDR3 region: CASSSPSGSTDTQYF. Here the CDR3 DNA reads TGTGCCAGCAGTTCCCCTAGCGGGAGCACAGATACGCAGTATTTT. The V call is TRBV6-5, the J call TRBJ2-3; 8 nucleotides match TRBD2. The J segment lost 0 bases and the V segment lost 4 bases, leaving 3 bases of the junction unmatched. CDR1 MNHEY and CDR2 SVGAGI come from the germline V gene. This CDR3 is 15 amino acids long.

The CDR3 region is CASSPRTSGRIWGSYEQYF. The CDR3 DNA reads TGTGCCAGCAGCCCCCGGACTAGCGGGAGAATCTGGGGCTCCTACGAGCAGTACTTC. The V and J genes are TRBV11-2 and TRBJ2-7; 13 bases are shared with TRBD2. In germline, CDR1 is SGHAT, CDR2 FQNNGV. J gave up 0 bases and V 5 bases, and 13 bases lay outside the gene matches. This CDR3 has 19 residues.

The CDR3 protein is CASSPEPPGTGIYEQYF. The CDR3 DNA sequence: TGCGCCAGCAGCCCTGAGCCCCCCGGGACAGGGATCTACGAGCAGTACTTC. The chain employs TRBV5-1 and TRBJ2-7, with TRBD1 identical over 9 bases. The CDR3 consists of 17 residues. J lost 3 bases, V lost 4 bases, and 14 bases had no gene match. Germline-derived CDR1 and CDR2 are SGHRS and YFSETQ.

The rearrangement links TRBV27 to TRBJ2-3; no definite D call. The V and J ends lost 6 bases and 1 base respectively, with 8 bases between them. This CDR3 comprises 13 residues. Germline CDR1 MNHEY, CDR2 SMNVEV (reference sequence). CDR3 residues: CASSSSGTDTQYF. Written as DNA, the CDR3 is TGTGCCAGCAGCTCCTCCGGCACAGATACGCAGTATTTT.

The CDR3 sequence: CASSLGRGISTDTQYF. The CDR3 DNA follows: TGTGCCAGCAGCTTGGGCAGGGGGATCAGCACAGATACGCAGTATTTT. V and J are TRBV5-8 and TRBJ2-3, with 7 bases lining up with TRBD1. Germline trimming cut 0 bases from V and 0 bases from J; bases unmatched to any gene: 4. Germline values: CDR1 SGHTS, CDR2 YDEGEE. This CDR3 is built from 16 residues.

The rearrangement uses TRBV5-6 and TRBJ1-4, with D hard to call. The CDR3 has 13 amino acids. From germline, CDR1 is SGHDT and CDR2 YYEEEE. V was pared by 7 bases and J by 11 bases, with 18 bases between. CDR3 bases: TGTGCCAGCGGTGGGCGTTCCAGAGGGAAACTGTTTTTT. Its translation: CASGGRSRGKLFF.

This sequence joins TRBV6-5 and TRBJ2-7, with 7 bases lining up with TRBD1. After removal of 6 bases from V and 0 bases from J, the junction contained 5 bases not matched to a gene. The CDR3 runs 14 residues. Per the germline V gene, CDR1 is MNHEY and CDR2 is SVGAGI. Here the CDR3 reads CASSSTGRSYEQYF. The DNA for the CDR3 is TGTGCCAGCAGCTCGACAGGGCGCTCCTACGAGCAGTACTTC.

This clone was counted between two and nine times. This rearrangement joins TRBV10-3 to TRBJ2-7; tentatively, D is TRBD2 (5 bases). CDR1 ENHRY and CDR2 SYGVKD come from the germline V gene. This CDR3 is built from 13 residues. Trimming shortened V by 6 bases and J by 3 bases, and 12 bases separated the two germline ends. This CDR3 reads CAISPPEGYEQYF. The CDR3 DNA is TGTGCCATCAGCCCCCCCGAGGGCTACGAGCAGTACTTC.

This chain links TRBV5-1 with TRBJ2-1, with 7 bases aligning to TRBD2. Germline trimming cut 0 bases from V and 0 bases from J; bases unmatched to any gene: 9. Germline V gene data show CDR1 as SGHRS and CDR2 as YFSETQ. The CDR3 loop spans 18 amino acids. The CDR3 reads CASSLDPRGGSSYNEQFF. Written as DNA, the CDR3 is TGCGCCAGCAGCTTGGACCCCCGCGGCGGGAGCTCCTACAATGAGCAGTTCTTC.